Given below is one T cell receptor (beta chain) in context. The data are from a study of blood T cell repertoires in COVID-19. Study-wide context: Collection of acute and convalescent COVID-19 samples took place in the United States, Italy and Spain. PBMCs, B-cell-depleted T cells, or T cells were the source of the cDNA or gDNA that made up the material.

Germline CDR1 MDHEN, CDR2 SYDVKM. This CDR3 region has 19 residues. With 0 bases clipped from V and 2 bases from J, the junction kept 6 bases outside the gene matches. Authors' analysis steps: By means of reference gene primer amplification, nucleated cell counts were estimated. Data came from immunoSEQ multiplex PCR; TCRdb stores just in-frame clones and leaves some out. The DNA was the basis for D and trimming; V, J and clone size are from that table. The sample includes around 70,000 clones, around 90% seen only once; the top ten take around 4.5%. This clonotype was obtained from a woman aged 60-70 years with active COVID-19. V is TRBV28 and J is TRBJ2-3, with 15 positions matching TRBD2. The sample consisted of peripheral blood. CDR3 coding DNA: TGTGCCAGCAGTTTATGGAGGACTAGCGGGAGGGCCGCCACAGATACGCAGTATTTT. Translation gives CASSLWRTSGRAATDTQYF.